One sample yielded the 7 T cell receptor delta chains listed below, sequenced in a study of gamma-delta chains in newborns, infants, children. TCRdb re-called the reads via CATT. The sample lists fewer than 9,500 delta-chain clones; approximately 22% were seen once. Sequenced sample: blood. The receptors derive from a child who was a newborn, infant or young child, either healthy, febrile or measles-vaccinated (not recorded which).

On this clone itself: Being one base from a much bigger clone, this may be a read error. DNA for the CDR3: TGTGCCTGTGACCCTCTGGGGATGAAAGGGAGTTTGGCAGCACAACTCTTCTTT. Protein sequence: CACDPLGMKGSLAAQLFF. V usage is TRDV2 and J usage is TRDJ2; D perhaps matches TRDD3 (6 bases). Germline loops: CDR1 GEAIGNYY, CDR2 EKD. The CDR3 has 18 residues.

This clone has more than one count but fewer than ten. J is TRDJ1 and V is TRDV2; 10 bases map to TRDD3. With V trimmed by 3 bases and J by 0 bases, 15 bases remained unmatched. CDR3 length: 19 residues. Germline CDR1 GEAIGNYY, CDR2 EKD. Here the CDR3 DNA reads TGTGCCTGTGACGGCCTGCACGCTGGGGGATATCCTAACACCGATAAACTCATCTTT. It is translated as CACDGLHAGGYPNTDKLIF.

Notes on this clone: With a much larger clone just one base away, this may be a read error. The chain joins TRDV2 to TRDJ1; D gene ambiguous. The germline gives CDR1 GEAIGNYY, CDR2 EKD. The CDR3 sequence is 21 residues long. V was trimmed by 0 bases and J by 0 bases, leaving 28 bases between them. CDR3 sequence (DNA): TGTGCCTGTGACACCCTTGAAAGGGCGGAGAATTTGGGACAAGACACCGATAAACTCATCTTT. This translates into CACDTLERAENLGQDTDKLIF.

This clone was seen a few times. This chain links TRDV2 with TRDJ1, with 12 bases fitting TRDD3. With 0 bases clipped from V and 4 bases from J, the junction kept 14 bases outside the gene matches. Germline V gene lookup returns CDR1 GEAIGNYY and CDR2 EKD. CDR3 length equals 19 residues. Here the CDR3 reads CACDTVGLGDTLRNDKLIF. The CDR3 region has the DNA TGTGCCTGTGACACCGTAGGGCTGGGGGATACGCTAAGGAACGATAAACTCATCTTT.

This clone has just a few counts. The chain joins TRDV2 to TRDJ3, with D maybe TRDD3 (6 bases). This CDR3 is 18 amino acids long. V shed 7 bases and J shed 0 bases, with 18 bases lying between them. Germline lookup yields CDR1 GEAIGNYY and CDR2 EKD. The CDR3 region has the DNA TGTGCCTGCTACAGGGTGGGGGCCAACTCCTGGGACACCCGACAGATGTTTTTC. Residues: CACYRVGANSWDTRQMFF.

This chain connects TRDV2 to TRDJ1; tentatively, D is TRDD3 (6 bases). V shed 4 bases and J shed 4 bases, with 15 bases lying between them. The CDR3 is 14 amino acids. CDR1 is GEAIGNYY, CDR2 EKD, per germline. CDR3 loop: CACDPWGSIDKLIF. DNA for the CDR3: TGTGCCTGTGATCCTTGGGGATCCATCGATAAACTCATCTTT.

The V and J genes are TRDV2 and TRDJ3, with 9 bases that match TRDD3. The CDR3 covers 19 residues. In germline, CDR1 is GEAIGNYY, CDR2 EKD. Unmatched junction bases numbered 5, after V lost 0 bases and J lost 0 bases. The CDR3, as DNA: TGTGCCTGTGACACCGTACTGGGGGAGCGCTCCTGGGACACCCGACAGATGTTTTTC. Amino acids: CACDTVLGERSWDTRQMFF.